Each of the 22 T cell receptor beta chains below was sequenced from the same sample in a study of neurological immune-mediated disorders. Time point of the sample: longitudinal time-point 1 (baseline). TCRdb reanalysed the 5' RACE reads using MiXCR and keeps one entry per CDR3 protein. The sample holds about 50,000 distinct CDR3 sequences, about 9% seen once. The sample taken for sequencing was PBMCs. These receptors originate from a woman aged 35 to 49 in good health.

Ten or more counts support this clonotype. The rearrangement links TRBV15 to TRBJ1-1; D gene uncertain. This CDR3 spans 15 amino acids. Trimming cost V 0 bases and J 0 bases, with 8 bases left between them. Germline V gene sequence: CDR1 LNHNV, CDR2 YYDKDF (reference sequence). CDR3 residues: CATSRDKQMNTEAFF. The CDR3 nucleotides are TGTGCCACCAGCAGAGATAAACAGATGAACACTGAAGCTTTCTTT.

The CDR3 sequence: CAIGGSGNTIYF. The CDR3 bases are TGTGCCATCGGGGGCTCTGGAAACACCATATATTTT. The rearrangement uses TRBV10-3 and TRBJ1-3, with D possibly being TRBD1 (5 bases). Trimming removed 8 bases at V and 0 bases at J, with 5 bases between. The CDR3 sequence is 12 residues long. Per germline, CDR1 ENHRY and CDR2 SYGVKD.

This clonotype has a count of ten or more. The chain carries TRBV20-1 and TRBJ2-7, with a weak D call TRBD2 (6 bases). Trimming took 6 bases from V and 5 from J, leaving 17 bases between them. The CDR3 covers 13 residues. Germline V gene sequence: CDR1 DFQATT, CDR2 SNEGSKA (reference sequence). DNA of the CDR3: TGCAGTGCGGAGGGCGGGATTCCCAACGAGCAGTACTTC. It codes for CSAEGGIPNEQYF.

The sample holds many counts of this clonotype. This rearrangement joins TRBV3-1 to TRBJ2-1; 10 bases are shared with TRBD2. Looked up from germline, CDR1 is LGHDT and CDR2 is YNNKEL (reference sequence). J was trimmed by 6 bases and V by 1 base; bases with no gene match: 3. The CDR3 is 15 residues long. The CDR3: CASSQGLAGANEQFF. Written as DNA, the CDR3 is TGTGCCAGCAGCCAAGGGCTAGCGGGAGCCAATGAGCAGTTCTTC.

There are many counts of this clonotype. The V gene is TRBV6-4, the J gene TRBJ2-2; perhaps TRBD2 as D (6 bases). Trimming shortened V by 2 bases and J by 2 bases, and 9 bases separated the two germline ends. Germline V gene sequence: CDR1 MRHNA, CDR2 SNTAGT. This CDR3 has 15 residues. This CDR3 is CASSDTGLNTGELFF. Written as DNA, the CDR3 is TGTGCCAGCAGTGACACGGGACTTAACACCGGGGAGCTGTTTTTT.

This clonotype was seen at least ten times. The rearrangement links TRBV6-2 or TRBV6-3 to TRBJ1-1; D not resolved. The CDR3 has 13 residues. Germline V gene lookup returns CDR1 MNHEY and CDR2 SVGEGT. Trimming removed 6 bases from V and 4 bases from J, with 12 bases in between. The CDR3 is CASRRDLGTEAFF. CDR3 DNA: TGTGCCAGCAGAAGGGATTTGGGCACTGAAGCTTTCTTT.

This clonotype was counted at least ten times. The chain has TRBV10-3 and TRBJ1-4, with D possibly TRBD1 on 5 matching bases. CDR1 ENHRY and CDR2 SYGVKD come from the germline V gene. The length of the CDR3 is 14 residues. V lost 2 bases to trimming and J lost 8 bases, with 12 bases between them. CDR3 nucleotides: TGTGCCATCAGTGAGCCCACACAGGCGGAAAAACTGTTTTTT. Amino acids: CAISEPTQAEKLFF.

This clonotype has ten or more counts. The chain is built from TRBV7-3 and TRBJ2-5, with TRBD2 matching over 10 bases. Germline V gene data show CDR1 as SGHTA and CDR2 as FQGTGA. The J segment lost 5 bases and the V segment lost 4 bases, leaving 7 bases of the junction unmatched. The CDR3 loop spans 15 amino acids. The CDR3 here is CASSWSGGAEETQYF. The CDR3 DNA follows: TGTGCCAGCAGCTGGAGCGGGGGGGCCGAGGAGACCCAGTACTTC.

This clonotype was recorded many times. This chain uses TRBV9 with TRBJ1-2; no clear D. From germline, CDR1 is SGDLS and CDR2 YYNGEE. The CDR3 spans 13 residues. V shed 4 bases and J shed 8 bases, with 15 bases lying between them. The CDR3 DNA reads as TGTGCCAGCAGCCCTACAGCCGCGGGCGGCTACACCTTC. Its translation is CASSPTAAGGYTF. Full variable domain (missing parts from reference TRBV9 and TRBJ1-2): DSGVTQTPKHLITATGQRVTLRCSPRSGDLSVYWYQQSLDQGLQFLIQYYNGEERAKGNILERFSAQQFPDLHSELNLSSLELGDSALYFCASSPTAAGGYTFGSGTRLTVV.

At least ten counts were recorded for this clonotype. CDR3 sequence: CASSRGGEETQYF. For the CDR3, the DNA is TGCGCCAGCAGCAGGGGAGGGGAAGAGACCCAGTACTTC. The gene calls are TRBV5-1 and TRBJ2-5, with 7 bases aligning to TRBD2. CDR1 and CDR2 from the germline V gene are SGHRS and YFSETQ. CDR3 size: 13 residues. Trimming removed 4 bases from V and 3 bases from J; junction bases left unmatched: 3. Looking up the rest from reference TRBV5-1 and TRBJ2-5 gives the full variable domain: KAGVTQTPRYLIKTRGQQVTLSCSPISGHRSVSWYQQTPGQGLQFLFEYFSETQRNKGNFPGRFSGRQFSNSRSEMNVSTLELGDSALYLCASSRGGEETQYFGPGTRLLVL.

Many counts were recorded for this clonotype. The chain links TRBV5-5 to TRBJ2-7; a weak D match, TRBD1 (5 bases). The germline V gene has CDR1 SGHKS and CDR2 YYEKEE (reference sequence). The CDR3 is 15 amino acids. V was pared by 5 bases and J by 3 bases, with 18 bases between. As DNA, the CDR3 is TGTGCCAGCAGTTCCCCCCAGCAGGGTTACTACGAGCAGTACTTC. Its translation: CASSSPQQGYYEQYF.

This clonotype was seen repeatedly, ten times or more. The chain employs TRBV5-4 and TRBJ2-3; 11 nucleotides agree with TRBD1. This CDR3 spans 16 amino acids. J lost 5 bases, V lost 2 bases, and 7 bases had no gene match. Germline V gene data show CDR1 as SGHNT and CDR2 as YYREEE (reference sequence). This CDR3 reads CASSFGDRGKGDTQYF. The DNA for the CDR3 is TGTGCCAGCAGCTTCGGGGACAGGGGGAAAGGAGATACGCAGTATTTT.

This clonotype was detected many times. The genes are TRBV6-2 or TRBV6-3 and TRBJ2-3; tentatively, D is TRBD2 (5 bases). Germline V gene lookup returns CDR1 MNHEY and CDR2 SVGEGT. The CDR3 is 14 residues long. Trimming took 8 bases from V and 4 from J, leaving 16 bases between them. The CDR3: CASRELGRADTQYF. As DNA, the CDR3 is TGTGCCAGCCGCGAACTAGGGCGGGCAGATACGCAGTATTTT.

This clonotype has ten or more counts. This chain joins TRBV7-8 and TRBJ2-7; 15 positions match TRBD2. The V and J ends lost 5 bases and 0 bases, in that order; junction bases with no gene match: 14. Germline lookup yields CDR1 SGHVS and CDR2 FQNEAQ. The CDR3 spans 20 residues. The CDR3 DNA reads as TGTGCCAGCAGCCGGGGCCTATCCGGGACTAGCGGGGGGAGCTCCTACGAGCAGTACTTC. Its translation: CASSRGLSGTSGGSSYEQYF.

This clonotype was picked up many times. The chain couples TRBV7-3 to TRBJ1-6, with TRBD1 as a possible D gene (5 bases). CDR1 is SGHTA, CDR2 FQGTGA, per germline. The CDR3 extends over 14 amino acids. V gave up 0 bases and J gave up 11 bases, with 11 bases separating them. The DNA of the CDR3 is TGTGCCAGCAGCTTAACCCCGGGGCCTACACCCCTCCACTTT. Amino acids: CASSLTPGPTPLHF.

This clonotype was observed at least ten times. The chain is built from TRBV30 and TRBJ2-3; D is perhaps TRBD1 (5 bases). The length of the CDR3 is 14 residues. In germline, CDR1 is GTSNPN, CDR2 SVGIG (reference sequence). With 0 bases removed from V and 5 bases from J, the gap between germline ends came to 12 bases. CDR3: CAWSVGLDGDTQYF. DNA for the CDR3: TGTGCCTGGAGTGTGGGGCTCGATGGAGATACGCAGTATTTT. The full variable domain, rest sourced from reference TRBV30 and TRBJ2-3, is SQTIHQWPATLVQPVGSPLSLECTVEGTSNPNLYWYRQAAGRGLQLLFYSVGIGQISSEVPQNLSASRPQDRQFILSSKKLLLSDSGFYLCAWSVGLDGDTQYFGPGTRLTVL.

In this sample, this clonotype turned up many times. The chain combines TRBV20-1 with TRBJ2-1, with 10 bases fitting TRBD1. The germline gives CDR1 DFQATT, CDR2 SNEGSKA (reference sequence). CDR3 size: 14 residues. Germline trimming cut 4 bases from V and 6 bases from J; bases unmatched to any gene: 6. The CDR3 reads CSATGQGMVNEQFF. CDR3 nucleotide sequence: TGCAGTGCTACGGGACAGGGGATGGTCAATGAGCAGTTCTTC.

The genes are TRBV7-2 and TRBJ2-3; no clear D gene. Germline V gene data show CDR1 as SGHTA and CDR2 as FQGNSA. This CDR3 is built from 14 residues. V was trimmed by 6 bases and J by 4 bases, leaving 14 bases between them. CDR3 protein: CASSGSLGADTQYF. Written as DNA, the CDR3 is TGTGCCAGCAGTGGCAGCCTTGGGGCAGATACGCAGTATTTT.

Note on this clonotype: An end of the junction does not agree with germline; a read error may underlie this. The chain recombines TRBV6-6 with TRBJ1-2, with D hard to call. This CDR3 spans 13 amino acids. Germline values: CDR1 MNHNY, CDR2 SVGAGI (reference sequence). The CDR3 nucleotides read TGTGCCAGCAGTTCCTCCCTCGGCTATTGCTACACCTTC. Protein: CASSSSLGYCYTF.

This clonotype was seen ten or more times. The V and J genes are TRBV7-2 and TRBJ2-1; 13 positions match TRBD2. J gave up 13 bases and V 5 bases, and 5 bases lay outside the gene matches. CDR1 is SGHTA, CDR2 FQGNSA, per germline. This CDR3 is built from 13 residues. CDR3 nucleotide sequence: TGTGCCAGCAGCGCGACTAGCGGGAGGTCTCAGTTCTTC. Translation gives CASSATSGRSQFF.

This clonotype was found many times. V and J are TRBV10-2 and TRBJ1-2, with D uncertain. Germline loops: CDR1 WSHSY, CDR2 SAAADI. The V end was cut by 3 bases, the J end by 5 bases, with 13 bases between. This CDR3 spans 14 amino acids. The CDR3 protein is CASSDPGRAYGYTF. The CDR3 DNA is TGCGCCAGCAGTGATCCCGGGAGAGCTTATGGCTACACCTTC.

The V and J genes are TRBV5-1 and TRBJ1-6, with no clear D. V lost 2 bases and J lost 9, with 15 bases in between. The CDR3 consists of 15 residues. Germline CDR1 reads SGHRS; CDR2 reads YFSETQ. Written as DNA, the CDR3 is TGCGCCAGCAGCTTAAGCATCGGCATGGGTTCACCCCTCCACTTT. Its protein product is CASSLSIGMGSPLHF.